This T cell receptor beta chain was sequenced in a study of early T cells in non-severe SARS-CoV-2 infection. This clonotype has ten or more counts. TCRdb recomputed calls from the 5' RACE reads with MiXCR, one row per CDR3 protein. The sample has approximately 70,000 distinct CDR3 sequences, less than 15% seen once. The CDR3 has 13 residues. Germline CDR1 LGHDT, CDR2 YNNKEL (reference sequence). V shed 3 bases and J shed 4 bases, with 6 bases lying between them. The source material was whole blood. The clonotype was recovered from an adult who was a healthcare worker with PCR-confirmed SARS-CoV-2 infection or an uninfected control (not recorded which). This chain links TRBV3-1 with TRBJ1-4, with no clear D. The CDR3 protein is CASSQEGNEKLFF. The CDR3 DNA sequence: TGTGCCAGCAGCCAGGAGGGTAATGAAAAACTGTTTTTT. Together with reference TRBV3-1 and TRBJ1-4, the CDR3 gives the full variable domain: DTAVSQTPKYLVTQMGNDKSIKCEQNLGHDTMYWYKQDSKKFLKIMFSYNNKELIINETVPNRFSPKSPDKAHLNLHINSLELGDSAVYFCASSQEGNEKLFFGSGTQLSVL.